These 5 T cell receptor beta chains originate from one sample sequenced in a study of T-cell memory formation after mild COVID-19. TCRdb recomputed calls from the 5' RACE reads with MiXCR, one row per CDR3 protein. The table records around 130,000 distinct CDR3 sequences, approximately 5.9% of them present only once. The sample taken for sequencing was PBMCs or a T cell subset sorted from them (not recorded which). These receptors were taken from an adult woman who had mild COVID-19 (a few samples of this study predate the infection). Cell type and time point are not known.

In its sample, this clonotype was seen a few times. The chain is built from TRBV11-1 and TRBJ2-7; 12 nucleotides agree with TRBD1. The ends lost 5 bases at V and 7 bases at J; junction bases unmatched: 6. CDR3 length: 14 amino acids. CDR1 SGHAT and CDR2 FQDESV come from the germline V gene (reference sequence). The CDR3 loop reads CASSTGTGGHEQYF. CDR3 coding DNA: TGTGCCAGCAGCACCGGGACAGGGGGCCATGAGCAGTACTTC.

The sample holds many counts of this clonotype. The chain is built from TRBV7-6 and TRBJ1-1; possible D gene TRBD1, 5 bases. Trimming stripped 5 bases from V and 7 bases from J, with 11 bases between. Germline V gives CDR1 SGHVS, CDR2 FNYEAQ. The CDR3 covers 12 residues. As DNA, the CDR3 is TGTGCCAGCAGCCTCCGGGACGGTGAAGCTTTCTTT. Protein sequence: CASSLRDGEAFF.

This clonotype came up many times. The gene calls are TRBV6-2 or TRBV6-3 and TRBJ2-7, with TRBD2 matching over 10 bases. CDR3 length: 17 amino acids. V shed 0 bases and J 3 bases; nucleotides not matched to a gene: 8. CDR1 and CDR2 from the germline V gene are MNHEY and SVGEGT. The DNA of the CDR3 is TGTGCCAGCAGTTACTCGGCTAGCGGGAGTCGAGGCTACGAGCAGTACTTC. Translating it yields CASSYSASGSRGYEQYF.

Ten or more counts support this clonotype. The CDR3 loop reads CASRQQDGNQPQHF. The CDR3 bases are TGTGCCAGCAGGCAACAGGATGGCAATCAGCCCCAGCATTTT. The rearrangement links TRBV12-3 or TRBV12-4 to TRBJ1-5, with a tentative D call TRBD1 (5 bases). The CDR3 sequence is 14 residues long. Trimming pared 6 bases from V and 2 bases from J, leaving 11 bases between.

This clonotype was observed many times. This CDR3 is CSAIPTSSGSLYEQYF. The CDR3 DNA is TGCAGTGCCATTCCGACATCTAGCGGGAGTTTATACGAGCAGTACTTC. J is TRBJ2-7 and V is TRBV20-1, with 10 nucleotides matching TRBD2. The CDR3 is 16 residues long. CDR1 and CDR2 (germline): DFQATT, SNEGSKA (reference sequence). Trimming cost V 6 bases and J 4 bases; bases outside gene matches: 15.